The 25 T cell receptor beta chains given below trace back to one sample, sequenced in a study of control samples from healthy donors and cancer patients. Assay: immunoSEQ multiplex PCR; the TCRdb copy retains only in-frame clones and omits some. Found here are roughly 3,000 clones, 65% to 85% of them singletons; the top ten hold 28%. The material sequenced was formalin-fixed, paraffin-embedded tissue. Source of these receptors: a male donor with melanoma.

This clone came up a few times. The DNA of the CDR3 is TGTGCCATCACGTTCTTCTCGGGACTAGCGGAGAACACCGGGGAGCTGTTTTTT. Its protein product is CAITFFSGLAENTGELFF. This chain joins TRBV10-3 and TRBJ2-2, with 11 bases lining up with TRBD2. In germline, CDR1 is ENHRY, CDR2 SYGVKD. The V gene end was trimmed by 7 bases and the J gene end by 1 base; junction bases not matched to a gene: 11. The CDR3 runs to 18 residues.

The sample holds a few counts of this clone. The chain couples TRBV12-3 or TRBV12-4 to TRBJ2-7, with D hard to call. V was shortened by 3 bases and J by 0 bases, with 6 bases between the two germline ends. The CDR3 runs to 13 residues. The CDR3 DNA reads TGTGCCAGCAGTTTTCAGGACTCCTACGAGCAGTACTTC. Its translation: CASSFQDSYEQYF.

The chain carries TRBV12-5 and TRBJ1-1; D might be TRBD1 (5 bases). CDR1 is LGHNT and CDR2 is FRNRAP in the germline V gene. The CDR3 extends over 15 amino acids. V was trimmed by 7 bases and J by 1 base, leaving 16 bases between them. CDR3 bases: TGTGCTAGTGCCGATTCGGGGGGTTGGAACACTGAAGCTTTCTTT. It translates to CASADSGGWNTEAFF.

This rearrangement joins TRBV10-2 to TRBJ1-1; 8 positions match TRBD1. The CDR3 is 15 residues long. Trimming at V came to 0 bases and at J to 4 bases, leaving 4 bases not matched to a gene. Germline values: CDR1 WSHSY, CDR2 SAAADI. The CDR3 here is CASSESITGGTEAFF. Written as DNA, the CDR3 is TGCGCCAGCAGTGAGTCAATCACAGGGGGCACTGAAGCTTTCTTT.

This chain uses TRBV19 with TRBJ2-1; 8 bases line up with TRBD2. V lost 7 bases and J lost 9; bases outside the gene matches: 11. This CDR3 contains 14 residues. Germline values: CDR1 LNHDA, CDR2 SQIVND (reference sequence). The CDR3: CASTPGGPEIEQFF. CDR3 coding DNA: TGTGCCAGTACGCCGGGAGGGCCTGAGATTGAGCAGTTCTTC.

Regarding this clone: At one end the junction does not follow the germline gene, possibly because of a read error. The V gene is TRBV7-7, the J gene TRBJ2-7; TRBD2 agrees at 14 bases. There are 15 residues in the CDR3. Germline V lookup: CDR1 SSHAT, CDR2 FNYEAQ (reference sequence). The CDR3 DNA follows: TGTGCTAGCAGCCCAGGGACTAGCGGGAGATCCGAGCAGTACTTC. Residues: CASSPGTSGRSEQYF. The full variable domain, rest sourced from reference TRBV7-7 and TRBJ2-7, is GAGVSQSPRYKVTKRGQDVTLRCDPISSHATLYWYQQALGQGPEFLTYFNYEAQPDKSGLPSDRFSAERPEGSISTLTIQRTEQRDSAMYRCASSPGTSGRSEQYFGPGTRLTVT.

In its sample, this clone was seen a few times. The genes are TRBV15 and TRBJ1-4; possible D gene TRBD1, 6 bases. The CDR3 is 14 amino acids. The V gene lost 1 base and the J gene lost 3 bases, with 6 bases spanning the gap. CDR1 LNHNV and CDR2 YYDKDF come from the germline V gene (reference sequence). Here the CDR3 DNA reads TGTGCCACCAGCAGAGGGGGGCCTAATGAAAAACTGTTTTTT. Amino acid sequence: CATSRGGPNEKLFF.

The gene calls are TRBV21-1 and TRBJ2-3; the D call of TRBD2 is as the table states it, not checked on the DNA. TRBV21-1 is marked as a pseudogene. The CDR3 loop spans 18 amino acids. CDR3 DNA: TGTGCCAGCAGCAAATTGAGGACTAGCGGGAGGAACACAGATACGCAGTATTTT. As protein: CASSKLRTSGRNTDTQYF.

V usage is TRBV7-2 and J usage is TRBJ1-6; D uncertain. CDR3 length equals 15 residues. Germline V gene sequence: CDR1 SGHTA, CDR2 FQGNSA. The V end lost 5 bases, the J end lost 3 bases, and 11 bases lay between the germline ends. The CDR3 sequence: CASSAGPHYNSPLHF. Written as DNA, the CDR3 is TGTGCCAGCAGCGCGGGCCCACACTATAATTCACCCCTCCACTTT.

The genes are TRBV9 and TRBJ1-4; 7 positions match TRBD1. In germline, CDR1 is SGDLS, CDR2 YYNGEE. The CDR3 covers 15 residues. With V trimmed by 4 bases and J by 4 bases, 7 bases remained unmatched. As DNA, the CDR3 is TGTGCCAGCAGCCCCTGGACAGGAGATAATGAAAAACTGTTTTTT. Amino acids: CASSPWTGDNEKLFF.

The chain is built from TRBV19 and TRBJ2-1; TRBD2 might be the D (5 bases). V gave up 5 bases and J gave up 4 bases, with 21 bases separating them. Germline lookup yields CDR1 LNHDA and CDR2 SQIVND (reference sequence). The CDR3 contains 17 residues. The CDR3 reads CASSSFTGVRQYNEQFF. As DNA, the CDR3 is TGTGCCAGTAGTTCTTTCACCGGGGTTCGCCAATACAATGAGCAGTTCTTC.

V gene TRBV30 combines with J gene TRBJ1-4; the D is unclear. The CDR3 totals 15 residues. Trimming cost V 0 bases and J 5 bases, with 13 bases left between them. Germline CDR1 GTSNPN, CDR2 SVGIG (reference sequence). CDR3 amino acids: CAWSVGSNRNEKLFF. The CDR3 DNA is TGTGCCTGGAGTGTAGGAAGCAACCGGAATGAAAAACTGTTTTTT.

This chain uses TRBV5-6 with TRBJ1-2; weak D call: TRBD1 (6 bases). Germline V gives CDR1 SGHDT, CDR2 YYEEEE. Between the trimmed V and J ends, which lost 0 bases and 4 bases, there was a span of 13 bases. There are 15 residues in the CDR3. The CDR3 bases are TGTGCCAGCAGCTTGGGGTCGACAGGCCCCTATGGCTACACCTTC. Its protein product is CASSLGSTGPYGYTF. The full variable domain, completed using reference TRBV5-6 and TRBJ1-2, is DAGVTQSPTHLIKTRGQQVTLRCSPKSGHDTVSWYQQALGQGPQFIFQYYEEEERQRGNFPDRFSGHQFPNYSSELNVNALLLGDSALYLCASSLGSTGPYGYTFGSGTRLTVV.

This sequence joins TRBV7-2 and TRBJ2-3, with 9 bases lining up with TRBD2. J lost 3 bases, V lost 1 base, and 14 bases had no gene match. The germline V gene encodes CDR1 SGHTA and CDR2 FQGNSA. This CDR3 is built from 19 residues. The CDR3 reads CASSLEWVVAGEGTDTQYF. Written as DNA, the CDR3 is TGTGCCAGCAGCTTAGAATGGGTTGTAGCGGGGGAGGGTACAGATACGCAGTATTTT.

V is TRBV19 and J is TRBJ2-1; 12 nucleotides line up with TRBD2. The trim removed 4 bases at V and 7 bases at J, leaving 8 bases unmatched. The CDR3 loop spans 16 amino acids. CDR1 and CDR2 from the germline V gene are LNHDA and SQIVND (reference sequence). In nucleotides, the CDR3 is TGTGCCAGTAGTAGGAGACTAGCGGGAGTGGAGAATGAGCAGTTCTTC. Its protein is CASSRRLAGVENEQFF. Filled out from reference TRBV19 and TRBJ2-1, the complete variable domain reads DGGITQSPKYLFRKEGQNVTLSCEQNLNHDAMYWYRQDPGQGLRLIYYSQIVNDFQKGDIAEGYSVSREKKESFPLTVTSAQKNPTAFYLCASSRRLAGVENEQFFGPGTRLTVL.

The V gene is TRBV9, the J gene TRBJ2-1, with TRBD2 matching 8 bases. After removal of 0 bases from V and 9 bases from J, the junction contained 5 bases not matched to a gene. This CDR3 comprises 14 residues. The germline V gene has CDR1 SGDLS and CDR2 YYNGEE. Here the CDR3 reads CASSVVGTSFEQFF. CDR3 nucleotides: TGTGCCAGCAGCGTAGTCGGGACTAGTTTTGAGCAGTTCTTC.

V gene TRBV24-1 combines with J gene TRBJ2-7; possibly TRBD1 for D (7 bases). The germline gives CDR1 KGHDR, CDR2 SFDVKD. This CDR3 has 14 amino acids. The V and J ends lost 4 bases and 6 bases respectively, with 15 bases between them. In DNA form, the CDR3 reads TGTGCCACCAGTGAGGCGGGACAGATAAGCGAGCAGTACTTC. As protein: CATSEAGQISEQYF.

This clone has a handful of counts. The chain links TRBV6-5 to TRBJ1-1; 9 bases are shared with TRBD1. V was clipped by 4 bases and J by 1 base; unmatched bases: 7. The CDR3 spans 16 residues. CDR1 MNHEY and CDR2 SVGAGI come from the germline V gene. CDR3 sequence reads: CASSSPTGGPNTEAFF. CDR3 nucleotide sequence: TGTGCCAGCAGTTCTCCGACAGGGGGTCCGAACACTGAAGCTTTCTTT.

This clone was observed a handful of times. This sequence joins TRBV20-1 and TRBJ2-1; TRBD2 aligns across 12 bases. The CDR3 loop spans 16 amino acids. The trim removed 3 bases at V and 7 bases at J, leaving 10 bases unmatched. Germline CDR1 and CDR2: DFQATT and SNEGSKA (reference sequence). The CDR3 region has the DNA TGCAGTGCTAGTCCGACTAGCGGGAGATGGAAGAATGAGCAGTTCTTC. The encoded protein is CSASPTSGRWKNEQFF.

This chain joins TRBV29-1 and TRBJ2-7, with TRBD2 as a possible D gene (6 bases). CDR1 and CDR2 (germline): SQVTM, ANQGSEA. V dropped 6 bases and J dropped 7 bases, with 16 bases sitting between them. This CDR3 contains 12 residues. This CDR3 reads CSVALWAGEQYF. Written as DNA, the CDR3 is TGCAGCGTCGCCCTCTGGGCGGGAGAGCAGTACTTC.

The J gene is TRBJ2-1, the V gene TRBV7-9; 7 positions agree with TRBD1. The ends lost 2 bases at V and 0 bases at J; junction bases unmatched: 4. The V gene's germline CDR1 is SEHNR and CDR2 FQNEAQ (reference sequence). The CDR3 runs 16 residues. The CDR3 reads CASSLTSGGSYNEQFF. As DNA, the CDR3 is TGTGCCAGCAGCTTAACGTCAGGGGGCTCCTACAATGAGCAGTTCTTC.

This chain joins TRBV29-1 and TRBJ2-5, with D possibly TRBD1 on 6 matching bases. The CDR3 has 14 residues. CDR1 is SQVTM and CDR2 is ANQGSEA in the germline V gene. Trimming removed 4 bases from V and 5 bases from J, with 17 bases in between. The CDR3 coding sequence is TGCAGCGTTGCTCAAGGGGGTAATAAGGAGACCCAGTACTTC. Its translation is CSVAQGGNKETQYF.

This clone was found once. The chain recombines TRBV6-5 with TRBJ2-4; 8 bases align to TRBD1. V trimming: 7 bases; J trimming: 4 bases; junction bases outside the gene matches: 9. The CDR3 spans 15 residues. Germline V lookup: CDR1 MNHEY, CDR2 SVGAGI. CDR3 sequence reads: CASTIPGTGKNIQYF. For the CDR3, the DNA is TGTGCCAGCACCATACCGGGGACAGGAAAAAACATTCAGTACTTC.

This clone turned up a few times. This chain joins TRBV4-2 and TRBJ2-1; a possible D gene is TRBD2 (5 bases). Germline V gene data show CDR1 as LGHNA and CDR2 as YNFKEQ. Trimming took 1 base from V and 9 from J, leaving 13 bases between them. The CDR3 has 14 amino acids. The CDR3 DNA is TGTGCCAGCAGCCAAGGTAGACTATCGGGTGAGCAGTTCTTC. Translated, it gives CASSQGRLSGEQFF.

CDR3 loop: CASSPGGQGREKLFF. In DNA, the CDR3 is TGCGCCAGCAGCCCAGGGGGACAGGGTCGTGAAAAACTGTTTTTT. The chain couples TRBV5-1 to TRBJ1-4; 9 nucleotides agree with TRBD1. This CDR3 has 15 residues. V was clipped by 4 bases and J by 7 bases; unmatched bases: 8. Germline CDR1 reads SGHRS; CDR2 reads YFSETQ. The entire variable domain, with the rest obtained from reference TRBV5-1 and TRBJ1-4, is as follows: KAGVTQTPRYLIKTRGQQVTLSCSPISGHRSVSWYQQTPGQGLQFLFEYFSETQRNKGNFPGRFSGRQFSNSRSEMNVSTLELGDSALYLCASSPGGQGREKLFFGSGTQLSVL.